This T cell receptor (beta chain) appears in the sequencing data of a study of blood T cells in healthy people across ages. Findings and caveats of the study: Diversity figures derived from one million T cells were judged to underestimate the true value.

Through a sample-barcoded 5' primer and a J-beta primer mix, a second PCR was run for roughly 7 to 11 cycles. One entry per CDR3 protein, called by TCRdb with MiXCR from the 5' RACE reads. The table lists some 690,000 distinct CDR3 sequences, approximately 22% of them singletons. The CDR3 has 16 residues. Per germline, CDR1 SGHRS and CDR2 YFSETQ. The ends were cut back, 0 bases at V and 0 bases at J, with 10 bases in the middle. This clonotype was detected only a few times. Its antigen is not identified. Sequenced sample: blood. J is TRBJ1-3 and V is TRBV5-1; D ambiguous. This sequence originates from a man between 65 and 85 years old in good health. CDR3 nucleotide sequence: TGCGCCAGCAGCTTGGCCCCGGGCAGCTCTGGAAACACCATATATTTT. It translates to CASSLAPGSSGNTIYF.